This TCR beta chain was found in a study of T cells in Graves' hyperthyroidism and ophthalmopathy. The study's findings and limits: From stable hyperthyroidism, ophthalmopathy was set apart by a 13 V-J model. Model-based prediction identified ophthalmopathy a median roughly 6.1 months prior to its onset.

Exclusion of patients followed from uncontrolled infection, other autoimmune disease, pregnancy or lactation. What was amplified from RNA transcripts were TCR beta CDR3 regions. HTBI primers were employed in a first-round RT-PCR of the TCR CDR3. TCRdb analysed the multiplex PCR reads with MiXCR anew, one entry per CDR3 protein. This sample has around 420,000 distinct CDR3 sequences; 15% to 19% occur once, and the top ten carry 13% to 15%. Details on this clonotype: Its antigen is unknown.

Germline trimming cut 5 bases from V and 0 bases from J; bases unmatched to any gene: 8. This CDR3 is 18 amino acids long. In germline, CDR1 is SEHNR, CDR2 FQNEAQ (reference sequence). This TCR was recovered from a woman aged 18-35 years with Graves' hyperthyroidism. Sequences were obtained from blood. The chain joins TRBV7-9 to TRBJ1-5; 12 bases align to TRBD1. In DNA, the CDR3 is TGTGCCAGCAGCCTAGGGACAGGGGGCCTTTATAGCAATCAGCCCCAGCATTTT. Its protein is CASSLGTGGLYSNQPQHF.